This T cell receptor beta chain was observed in a study of cytomegalovirus exposure and HLA in healthy donors. Measured with immunoSEQ multiplex PCR; TCRdb has only the in-frame clones, and not every one. Among 150,000 to 200,000 clones, around four fifths were seen once, and the ten largest hold around 2.4%. Per germline, CDR1 MNHEY and CDR2 SVGAGI. J lost 7 bases, V lost 6 bases, and 5 bases had no gene match. The CDR3 covers 12 residues. The chain uses TRBV6-5 and TRBJ2-5; 7 bases are a match to TRBD2. This sequence originates from a man in his thirties or forties in good health and CMV-seropositive. Sequenced: PBMCs. Here the CDR3 DNA reads TGTGCCAGCAGCCCTAGCGGTCGGACCCAGTACTTC. It specifies CASSPSGRTQYF.